This T cell receptor beta chain comes out of a study of blood T cells in healthy people across ages. Caucasian, healthy and from Russia, the donors were aged between 6 and 90. Isolating PBMCs gave at least 6 million of these cells per sample. The use of a sample-barcoded 5' primer and a J-beta primer mix characterized a second PCR of roughly 7 to 11 cycles. Sequencing of every sample gave 3 million or more CDR3-containing paired-end reads. Each CDR3 protein gets one entry after TCRdb re-called the 5' RACE reads with MiXCR. Of 1.8 million or so distinct CDR3 sequences listed, about two fifths are singletons. The receptor comes from a human donor in good health. Sequencing was carried out using blood.

This CDR3 reads CASKRAQGNYGYTF. The CDR3 DNA sequence: TGTGCCAGCAAGAGGGCTCAGGGAAACTATGGCTACACCTTC. The V and J genes are TRBV6-1 and TRBJ1-2, with D possibly matching TRBD1 (5 bases). CDR1 is MNHNS, CDR2 SASEGT, per germline. The CDR3 contains 14 residues. Trimming took off 7 bases at V and 2 bases at J, with 14 bases between the two ends.